A single sample gave rise to the 28 T cell receptor beta chains below, sequenced in a study of T cell changes during pregnancy in multiple sclerosis (dated by TCRdb to the late 2010s). Libraries were prepared through the immunoSEQ multiplex PCR assay. TCRdb took over this immuneACCESS table, retaining in-frame rearrangements with V and J assigned. Such tables are incomplete; in checked studies, under half of the missing clones stem from an unresolved V gene, and the remainder is unexplained. The sample profile shows tens of thousands of clones; 92% of them were found once. Less than 2% of the sample is held by the ten biggest clonotypes. Sequencing was performed on peripheral blood, taken in the first trimester of pregnancy. The receptors stem from a female donor with multiple sclerosis, enrolled in a pregnancy study.

The genes are TRBV9 and TRBJ1-1, with TRBD1 matching over 11 bases. The V and J ends lost 3 bases and 8 bases, in that order; junction bases with no gene match: 0. Germline loops: CDR1 SGDLS, CDR2 YYNGEE. The CDR3 length is 12 residues. CDR3 region: CASSGDRGEAFF. The CDR3, as DNA: TGTGCCAGCAGCGGGGACAGGGGGGAAGCTTTCTTT.

The rearrangement uses TRBV7-8 and TRBJ1-2, with D hard to call. The CDR3 length is 20 residues. Trimming took 1 base from V and 7 from J, leaving 31 bases between them. Germline V gene data show CDR1 as SGHVS and CDR2 as FQNEAQ. The CDR3 spells CASSLERRRLDGLFAGGYTF. Here the CDR3 DNA reads TGTGCCAGCAGCTTAGAGCGACGCCGCCTCGACGGACTTTTCGCGGGTGGCTACACCTTC.

This chain connects TRBV28 to TRBJ1-5; no clear D. Trimming left V 3 bases short and J 1 base short, with 10 bases between. The CDR3 spans 15 residues. Germline values: CDR1 MDHEN, CDR2 SYDVKM. The chain's CDR3 is CASSLGPGSNQPQHF. The CDR3 bases are TGTGCCAGCAGTTTGGGCCCTGGGAGCAATCAGCCCCAGCATTTT.

This chain links TRBV12-5 with TRBJ2-2, with TRBD1 matching over 10 bases. Losses at the gene ends were 0 bases for V and 4 bases for J; bases not matched to a gene: 5. CDR1 LGHNT and CDR2 FRNRAP come from the germline V gene. The CDR3 length is 17 residues. CDR3 sequence: CASGLVQGTGVTGELFF. The DNA for the CDR3 is TGTGCTAGTGGTTTGGTACAGGGGACAGGGGTCACCGGGGAGCTGTTTTTT.

This sequence joins TRBV9 and TRBJ1-2, with TRBD1 matching over 7 bases. The germline V gene has CDR1 SGDLS and CDR2 YYNGEE. This CDR3 is 15 amino acids long. After removal of 0 bases from V and 2 bases from J, the junction contained 4 bases not matched to a gene. Written as DNA, the CDR3 is TGTGCCAGCAGCGTAGATTCAGGGGGAAACTATGGCTACACCTTC. Translation: CASSVDSGGNYGYTF.

The rearrangement joins TRBV6-5 to TRBJ2-7; D perhaps matches TRBD1 (5 bases). CDR1 is MNHEY and CDR2 is SVGAGI in the germline V gene. The CDR3 length is 14 residues. Trimming took off 6 bases at V and 2 bases at J, with 14 bases between the two ends. The DNA for the CDR3 is TGTGCCAGCAGACAAGACAGCGTTGCCTACGAGCAGTACTTC. This codes for CASRQDSVAYEQYF.

The chain's CDR3 is CASSHTGIHTEAFF. CDR3 sequence (DNA): TGTGCCAGCAGTCACACAGGGATACACACTGAAGCTTTCTTT. The rearrangement links TRBV6-6 to TRBJ1-1, with D possibly being TRBD1 (6 bases). Trimming took off 5 bases at V and 3 bases at J, with 13 bases between the two ends. From germline, CDR1 is MNHNY and CDR2 SVGAGI (reference sequence). The CDR3 contains 14 residues.

This chain links TRBV7-9 with TRBJ2-2; D may be TRBD1 (6 bases). CDR3 length equals 19 residues. Germline CDR1 reads SEHNR; CDR2 reads FQNEAQ (reference sequence). Trimming shortened V by 3 bases and J by 9 bases, and 29 bases separated the two germline ends. CDR3 coding DNA: TGTGCCAGCAGCTTGGTCCCCGGCAGCAGGGGAGAACACCGTAGGGAGCTGTTTTTT. This codes for CASSLVPGSRGEHRRELFF.

The chain recombines TRBV27 with TRBJ1-5, with a tentative D call TRBD1 (6 bases). V was cut by 3 bases and J by 7 bases, with 16 bases left in between. The CDR3 runs 15 residues. Germline-derived CDR1 and CDR2 are MNHEY and SMNVEV (reference sequence). CDR3 bases: TGTGCCAGCAGTTTTCGATACAGGGATCGGCAGCCCCAGCATTTT. Translated: CASSFRYRDRQPQHF.

The chain has TRBV7-3 and TRBJ2-1; 12 nucleotides agree with TRBD2. V lost 4 bases and J lost 5; bases outside the gene matches: 3. The length of the CDR3 is 15 residues. The germline gives CDR1 SGHTA, CDR2 FQGTGA. The CDR3 DNA follows: TGTGCCAGCAGCTCCTGGACTAGCGGGGACAATGAGCAGTTCTTC. Protein sequence: CASSSWTSGDNEQFF.

The chain links TRBV27 to TRBJ2-1; 9 nucleotides agree with TRBD2. The ends lost 5 bases at V and 4 bases at J; junction bases unmatched: 6. Germline CDR1 reads MNHEY; CDR2 reads SMNVEV (reference sequence). The CDR3 is made up of 15 amino acids. CDR3 nucleotide sequence: TGTGCCAGCAGTGGGATCCTAGCGGGGTACAATGAGCAGTTCTTC. It specifies CASSGILAGYNEQFF.

V usage is TRBV6-1 and J usage is TRBJ2-7; 7 nucleotides align to TRBD1. From germline, CDR1 is MNHNS and CDR2 SASEGT. V lost 8 bases, J lost 3 bases, and 10 bases stayed unmatched. The CDR3 totals 14 residues. This chain's CDR3 is CASGPGQARYEQYF. The CDR3 region has the DNA TGTGCCAGCGGACCCGGACAGGCTCGCTACGAGCAGTACTTC.

Of note for this clone: Other DNA sequences from this sample encode an identical CDR3 as well. The CDR3 DNA sequence: TGTGCCAGCAGCACACAGGGAGCCTTGAACTATGGCTACACTTTC. This sequence encodes CASSTQGALNYGYTF. The chain recombines TRBV21-1 with TRBJ1-2; the table's D call, TRBD1, has no DNA check behind it. TRBV21-1 counts as a pseudogene. This CDR3 has 15 amino acids.

The chain recombines TRBV19 with TRBJ1-1, with unresolved D. The V end lost 1 base, the J end lost 5 bases, and 11 bases lay between the germline ends. Germline V gene lookup returns CDR1 LNHDA and CDR2 SQIVND (reference sequence). This CDR3 contains 14 residues. CDR3 residues: CASSIGGGGTEAFF. DNA of the CDR3: TGTGCCAGTAGTATAGGGGGAGGAGGTACTGAAGCTTTCTTT.

This clone appeared a few times. CDR3 loop: CASSQSTGAYTEAFF. CDR3 DNA: TGTGCCAGCAGCCAATCTACAGGGGCGTACACTGAAGCTTTCTTT. The chain is built from TRBV4-2 and TRBJ1-1, with 7 bases matching TRBD1. The germline V gene has CDR1 LGHNA and CDR2 YNFKEQ. The CDR3 sequence is 15 residues long. The ends lost 2 bases at V and 3 bases at J; junction bases unmatched: 6.

The V and J genes are TRBV19 and TRBJ2-7; 9 positions match TRBD1. CDR1 LNHDA and CDR2 SQIVND come from the germline V gene (reference sequence). The CDR3 is 17 amino acids. V shed 5 bases, J shed 0 bases, and the junction held 11 bases outside the gene matches. The CDR3 region is CASSFGRSGQGSYEQYF. In DNA form, the CDR3 reads TGTGCCAGTAGTTTCGGTCGATCGGGACAGGGCTCCTACGAGCAGTACTTC.

The chain employs TRBV10-3 and TRBJ2-3, with 8 bases aligning to TRBD2. After removal of 0 bases from V and 4 bases from J, the junction contained 6 bases not matched to a gene. The germline V gene has CDR1 ENHRY and CDR2 SYGVKD. CDR3 length equals 16 residues. CDR3 DNA: TGTGCCATCAGTGAGTCGAGCGGGAGTTCGTCAGATACGCAGTATTTT. Residues: CAISESSGSSSDTQYF.

This clone appeared a single time. V is TRBV11-2 and J is TRBJ1-2; TRBD1 agrees at 10 bases. Germline values: CDR1 SGHAT, CDR2 FQNNGV. There are 14 residues in the CDR3. V shed 5 bases and J 8 bases; nucleotides not matched to a gene: 8. The CDR3 sequence: CASSRGTGEKGYTF. The CDR3 DNA reads as TGTGCCAGCAGCCGGGGGACAGGGGAAAAAGGCTACACCTTC.

The chain couples TRBV30 to TRBJ1-1; no reliable D call. V gave up 0 bases and J gave up 5 bases, with 16 bases separating them. CDR1 is GTSNPN and CDR2 is SVGIG in the germline V gene (reference sequence). The CDR3 totals 15 residues. CDR3 sequence: CAWSVGVGRGTEAFF. The CDR3, as DNA: TGTGCCTGGAGTGTGGGTGTAGGGAGAGGAACTGAAGCTTTCTTT.

J is TRBJ1-3 and V is TRBV6-1, with a possible D match to TRBD1 (5 bases). In germline, CDR1 is MNHNS, CDR2 SASEGT. The ends were cut back, 8 bases at V and 0 bases at J, with 11 bases in the middle. This CDR3 has 14 amino acids. The chain's CDR3 is CASGQGSSGNTIYF. The CDR3, as DNA: TGTGCCAGCGGTCAGGGTTCCTCTGGAAACACCATATATTTT.

The chain's CDR3 is CSVDRQGSNTEAFF. CDR3 DNA: TGCAGCGTTGATCGACAGGGCTCGAACACTGAAGCTTTCTTT. This rearrangement joins TRBV29-1 to TRBJ1-1, with 7 bases aligning to TRBD1. Germline trimming cut 3 bases from V and 1 base from J; bases unmatched to any gene: 5. This CDR3 has 14 residues. Looked up from germline, CDR1 is SQVTM and CDR2 is ANQGSEA.

This rearrangement joins TRBV27 to TRBJ2-1, with a possible D match to TRBD2 (6 bases). The CDR3 is 15 amino acids. V lost 7 bases, J lost 3 bases, and 16 bases lay in between. Germline V gives CDR1 MNHEY, CDR2 SMNVEV (reference sequence). CDR3 in DNA: TGTGCCAGCAAGAGGGCCGGGGGATTCTACAATGAGCAGTTCTTC. Protein: CASKRAGGFYNEQFF.

This rearrangement joins TRBV29-1 to TRBJ1-2, with 8 bases aligning to TRBD1. From germline, CDR1 is SQVTM and CDR2 ANQGSEA. The V gene end was trimmed by 7 bases and the J gene end by 4 bases; junction bases not matched to a gene: 11. CDR3 length: 14 residues. CDR3 sequence: CSAPTGENLYGYTF. The CDR3 nucleotides read TGCAGCGCACCGACAGGGGAAAACCTCTATGGCTACACCTTC.

The V and J genes are TRBV19 and TRBJ2-7; 7 bases match TRBD1. J was trimmed by 3 bases and V by 1 base; bases with no gene match: 6. Germline V lookup: CDR1 LNHDA, CDR2 SQIVND (reference sequence). The CDR3 loop spans 15 amino acids. CDR3: CASSIAGTENYEQYF. CDR3 DNA sequence: TGTGCCAGTAGTATAGCTGGGACAGAAAACTACGAGCAGTACTTC.

The chain uses TRBV28 and TRBJ2-6; D uncertain. The CDR3 is 12 amino acids. CDR1 is MDHEN and CDR2 is SYDVKM in the germline V gene. The V and J ends lost 4 bases and 15 bases respectively, with 13 bases between them. Here the CDR3 reads CASSSSVLALTF. CDR3 nucleotide sequence: TGTGCCAGCAGTTCCTCCGTCTTGGCCCTGACTTTC.

This sequence joins TRBV29-1 and TRBJ2-5; 8 bases fit TRBD2. CDR1 is SQVTM and CDR2 is ANQGSEA in the germline V gene. The CDR3 sequence is 13 residues long. J gave up 5 bases and V 7 bases, and 9 bases lay outside the gene matches. This chain's CDR3 is CSAIFGGGETQYF. CDR3 nucleotide sequence: TGCAGCGCCATCTTCGGGGGGGGCGAGACCCAGTACTTC.

This clone was recorded a few times. Here the CDR3 DNA reads TGTGCCAGCAGTTACGAGCGGAGGGGTGAAGCTTTCTTT. Protein sequence: CASSYERRGEAFF. V is TRBV6-5 and J is TRBJ1-1, with D perhaps TRBD1 (5 bases). Germline values: CDR1 MNHEY, CDR2 SVGAGI. This CDR3 region has 13 residues. Trimming left V 2 bases short and J 7 bases short, with 11 bases between.

The V call is TRBV5-6, the J call TRBJ2-2, with a tentative D call TRBD1 (6 bases). Trimming removed 1 base at V and 5 bases at J, with 12 bases between. The CDR3 is made up of 15 amino acids. Germline CDR1 SGHDT, CDR2 YYEEEE. CDR3 DNA sequence: TGTGCCAGCAGCTTGCGAGGGGGAAGTACCGGGGAGCTGTTTTTT. Its protein is CASSLRGGSTGELFF.